The present entry profiles one T cell receptor (beta chain) with its context. The data derive from a study of blood T cell repertoires in COVID-19. The overall study: COVID-19 samples collected from the United States, Italy and Spain covered acute and convalescent phases.

Data came from immunoSEQ multiplex PCR; TCRdb stores just in-frame clones and leaves some out. The sample consists of about 200,000 clones, around 90% of them appearing once. This sequence originates from a young man with acute or convalescent COVID-19. Sequencing was performed on peripheral blood.

The CDR3 DNA sequence: TGTGCCAGCAGCCAAATCCTAGCGGGGGGTGGAAACCAGTACTTC. It yields the protein CASSQILAGGGNQYF. The J gene is TRBJ2-5, the V gene TRBV11-2, with 11 bases fitting TRBD2. The CDR3 contains 15 residues. Germline values: CDR1 SGHAT, CDR2 FQNNGV. Germline trimming cut 5 bases from V and 10 bases from J; bases unmatched to any gene: 12.